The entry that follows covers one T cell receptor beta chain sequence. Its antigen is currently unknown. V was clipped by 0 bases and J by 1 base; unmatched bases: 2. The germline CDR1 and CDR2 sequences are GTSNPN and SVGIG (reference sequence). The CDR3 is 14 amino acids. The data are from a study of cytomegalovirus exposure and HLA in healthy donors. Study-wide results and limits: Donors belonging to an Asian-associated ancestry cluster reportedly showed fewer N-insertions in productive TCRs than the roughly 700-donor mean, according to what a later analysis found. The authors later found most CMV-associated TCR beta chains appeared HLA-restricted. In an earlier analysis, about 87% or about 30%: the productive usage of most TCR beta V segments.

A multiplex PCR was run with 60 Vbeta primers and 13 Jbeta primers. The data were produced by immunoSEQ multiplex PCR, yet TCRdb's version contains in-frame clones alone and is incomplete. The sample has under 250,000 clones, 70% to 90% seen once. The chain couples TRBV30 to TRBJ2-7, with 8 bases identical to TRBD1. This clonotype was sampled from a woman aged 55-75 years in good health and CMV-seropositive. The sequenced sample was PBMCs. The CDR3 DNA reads TGTGCCTGGAGTGTAGGACAGGGTTCCTACGAGCAGTACTTC. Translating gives CAWSVGQGSYEQYF. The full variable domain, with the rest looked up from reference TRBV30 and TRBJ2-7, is SQTIHQWPATLVQPVGSPLSLECTVEGTSNPNLYWYRQAAGRGLQLLFYSVGIGQISSEVPQNLSASRPQDRQFILSSKKLLLSDSGFYLCAWSVGQGSYEQYFGPGTRLTVT.